This TCR beta chain appears in the sequencing data of a study of blood T cells in healthy people across ages. Overall study: In model experiments, template switching was able to capture about one barcoded beta molecule for every two T cells that were present.

Findings and caveats of the study: Significant beta diversity loss was already apparent by age approximately 37, declining roughly linearly.

The sample holds many counts of this clonotype. Antigen: not known. From germline, CDR1 is MNHEY and CDR2 SMNVEV (reference sequence). The CDR3 is 12 amino acids. Deletions cut 5 bases from V and 7 bases from J, with 11 bases between. The use of a sample-barcoded 5' primer and a J-beta primer mix characterized a second PCR of roughly 6 to 11 cycles. The template-switch adaptor was a 5' adaptor with 12 random nucleotides. It tagged each cDNA molecule. One entry per CDR3 protein, called by TCRdb with MiXCR from the 5' RACE reads. The profile covers about 1.7 million distinct CDR3 sequences, with approximately 30% appearing a single time and about 8% taken by the ten largest.

Specimen: blood. The TCR was taken from a woman under 40 in good health. The chain carries TRBV27 and TRBJ1-2; D uncertain. CDR3 in amino acids: CASSNRYSGYTF. As DNA, the CDR3 is TGTGCCAGCAGTAATCGGTACAGTGGCTACACCTTC.